This is a list of T cell receptor beta chains from one sample in a study of CD8+CD57+ T cells in acquired aplastic anemia. Each CDR3 protein is one row after TCRdb ran MiXCR on the reads. The sample lists under 500,000 distinct CDR3 sequences, approximately 32% occurring once. The material sequenced was sorted CD4+, CD8+, or CD8+CD57+ T cells (not recorded which) from PBMCs. Source of these receptors: a human donor with aplastic anemia. The CDR3 runs from the conserved cysteine through the conserved F or W. D genes are given only for firm matches. Size values are once, few and many counts, or a class for expanded clones, and some rows have none.

cdr3_nt,cdr3_aa,clone_size,j_call,d_call,v_call
TGTGCCAGCAGCTCGGGCGGCGGGAGCGTAACCTGGTACGAGCAGTACTTC,CASSSGGGSVTWYEQYF,-,TRBJ2-7,TRBD2,TRBV11-1
TGTGCCAGCAGTTCCCGGGGGGGGGCGGGAGGGGCCAACGTCCTGACTTTC,CASSSRGGAGGANVLTF,-,TRBJ2-6,TRBD2,TRBV12-3/TRBV12-4
TGTGCCAGCAGCTTGGCTAGCGGGAGTGTCGACGAGCAGTACTTC,CASSLASGSVDEQYF,many,TRBJ2-7,TRBD2,TRBV5-8
TGTGCCAGCAGACCTTTCGACCCCTACGAGCAGTACTTC,CASRPFDPYEQYF,few,TRBJ2-7,-,TRBV6-1
TGTGCCAGCAGCGTAGGAGACGGAGTGGTCGAGCAGTACTTC,CASSVGDGVVEQYF,-,TRBJ2-7,-,TRBV9
TGTGCCAGTAGCGGCCCCCGGACAGGGGGCAATGAGCAGTTCTTC,CASSGPRTGGNEQFF,few,TRBJ2-1,TRBD1,TRBV19
TGTGCCAGCAGCTTAGCTTCCCGTACGGACACTGAAGCTTTCTTT,CASSLASRTDTEAFF,few,TRBJ1-1,-,TRBV7-2
TGTGCCAGCAGTAACCGGGACGAGAACACCGGGGAGCTGTTTTTT,CASSNRDENTGELFF,few,TRBJ2-2,-,TRBV12-3/TRBV12-4
TGTGCCAGCACAATCAGGGGGCGGAACTATGGCTACACCTTC,CASTIRGRNYGYTF,-,TRBJ1-2,TRBD1,TRBV25-1
TGCGCCAGCAGCTTGGATCCCTCACAGCAGTTCTTC,CASSLDPSQQFF,many,TRBJ2-1,-,TRBV5-1
TGTGCCAGCAGTTCGACCCGCACAGGGTCTTCACCCCTCCACTTT,CASSSTRTGSSPLHF,many,TRBJ1-6,-,TRBV12-3/TRBV12-4
TGTGCCAGCAGCAATCCCTCAAAGGGAGATACGCAGTATTTT,CASSNPSKGDTQYF,-,TRBJ2-3,-,TRBV7-9
TGTGCCAGCAGCCAATCTCCGGGAGAATCTGAGAATGAGCAGTTCTTC,CASSQSPGESENEQFF,few,TRBJ2-1,-,TRBV16
TGCGCCAGCAGCTTGGGGGATGGGGGCCGGCCCCAGCATTTT,CASSLGDGGRPQHF,-,TRBJ1-5,-,TRBV5-1
TGTGCCAGCAGCCGACAGGGAGTCTATGGCTACACCTTC,CASSRQGVYGYTF,many,TRBJ1-2,TRBD1,TRBV7-9
TGTGCCAGCAGCTTAATCGCTCCAAGCTCTGGAAACACCATATATTTT,CASSLIAPSSGNTIYF,-,TRBJ1-3,-,TRBV7-3
TGCAGTGCTCTGGACAGGGTAAACACTGAAGCTTTCTTT,CSALDRVNTEAFF,few,TRBJ1-1,TRBD1,TRBV20-1
TGTGCCAGCAGCCCATCTCTGGACATGAACACTGAAGCTTTCTTT,CASSPSLDMNTEAFF,few,TRBJ1-1,-,TRBV7-9
TGTGCCAGCAGCAGGACAGGGCCTTGGCAGCCCCAGCATTTT,CASSRTGPWQPQHF,many,TRBJ1-5,TRBD1,TRBV7-2
TGTGCCAGCTCACCGTTATCCGGGAGTGGGTCGGTCTACGAGCAGTACTTC,CASSPLSGSGSVYEQYF,-,TRBJ2-7,-,TRBV18
TGCAGTGCTAGAGACAATGATTGGCCAAATGAGCAGTTCTTC,CSARDNDWPNEQFF,few,TRBJ2-1,-,TRBV20-1
TGTGCCAGCAGCGCCCTTGTTGGGCTAGGTGAGCAGTACTTC,CASSALVGLGEQYF,many,TRBJ2-7,-,TRBV25-1
TGCAGTGCTAATGGTCGGGGCCAAGAGACCCAGTACTTC,CSANGRGQETQYF,many,TRBJ2-5,-,TRBV20-1
TGTGCCATCAGTGAGTCCGTAGCCTCTGGAAACACCATATATTTT,CAISESVASGNTIYF,few,TRBJ1-3,-,TRBV10-3
TGTGCCACCAGTGATTCACCCGGGACTAGCCAAGAGACCCAGTACTTC,CATSDSPGTSQETQYF,many,TRBJ2-5,TRBD2,TRBV24-1
TGTGCCAGTAGTATGGATCACCGGGACAGTGTACGAGGGGAGACCCAGTACTTC,CASSMDHRDSVRGETQYF,few,TRBJ2-5,TRBD1,TRBV19
TGCGCCAGCAGCTTCGGGTCTGATAGGGAGACCCAGTACTTC,CASSFGSDRETQYF,-,TRBJ2-5,-,TRBV5-1
TGTGCCAGCAGCGACAGGGGTGGTACCACTGAAGCTTTCTTT,CASSDRGGTTEAFF,-,TRBJ1-1,TRBD1,TRBV7-2